These 18 T cell receptor beta chains were sequenced from one sample in a study of regulatory T cells in long-lasting Graves disease. With iRepertoire HTBI primers and Arm-PCR of CDR3 regions, TCR beta libraries were built. TCRdb reprocessed the multiplex PCR reads with MiXCR, giving one entry per CDR3 protein. The sample includes some 450,000 distinct CDR3 sequences, roughly 17% seen only once; the top ten take roughly 10%. Time point noted: newly diagnosed GD, antithyroid drugs for less than 3 months. Generation of the TCR library employed RNA extracted from PBMCs. This sample was shared with a second study, whose subject was T cells in Graves' hyperthyroidism and ophthalmopathy.

Source: peripheral blood mononuclear cells (PBMCs), taken at new diagnosis, from a patient treated with antithyroid drugs. Every receptor here comes from a woman under 40 with Graves disease.

This clonotype was observed many times. V is TRBV28 and J is TRBJ1-1; D is undetermined. This CDR3 has 17 residues. Germline V gives CDR1 MDHEN, CDR2 SYDVKM. The V and J ends lost 4 bases and 3 bases respectively, with 21 bases between them. The CDR3 reads CASSSVGHKGTYTEAFF. Written as DNA, the CDR3 is TGTGCCAGCAGTTCCGTCGGGCACAAGGGAACTTACACTGAAGCTTTCTTT. The variable domain in full, completed from reference TRBV28 and TRBJ1-1, reads DVKVTQSSRYLVKRTGEKVFLECVQDMDHENMFWYRQDPGLGLRLIYFSYDVKMKEKGDIPEGYSVSREKKERFSLILESASTNQTSMYLCASSSVGHKGTYTEAFFGQGTRLTVV.

The V and J genes are TRBV28 and TRBJ1-1; TRBD1 might be the D (5 bases). Looked up from germline, CDR1 is MDHEN and CDR2 is SYDVKM. CDR3 size: 17 residues. V was trimmed by 6 bases and J by 0 bases, leaving 20 bases between them. The CDR3 loop reads CASRRTGGTRMNTEAFF. CDR3 coding DNA: TGTGCCAGCAGAAGAACGGGGGGTACTCGAATGAACACTGAAGCTTTCTTT.

This clonotype was seen repeatedly, ten times or more. The V call is TRBV9, the J call TRBJ1-1; D remains unclear. V was clipped by 0 bases and J by 0 bases, with 6 bases between them. The CDR3 is 14 amino acids. The germline gives CDR1 SGDLS, CDR2 YYNGEE. CDR3 amino acids: CASSVALMNTEAFF. The CDR3 coding sequence is TGTGCCAGCAGCGTAGCCTTAATGAACACTGAAGCTTTCTTT.

This clonotype occurred many times. The V gene is TRBV28, the J gene TRBJ2-2, with D possibly matching TRBD2 (5 bases). V was pared by 3 bases and J by 7 bases, with 18 bases between. CDR1 is MDHEN, CDR2 SYDVKM, per germline. The CDR3 extends over 16 amino acids. The CDR3 DNA is TGTGCCAGCAGTTTCCCGGACGATGGTGGGAGCGGGGAGCTGTTTTTT. This translates into CASSFPDDGGSGELFF.

In its sample, this clonotype was seen many times. V is TRBV7-9 and J is TRBJ2-3; 11 bases align to TRBD2. CDR1 and CDR2 (germline): SEHNR, FQNEAQ (reference sequence). With V trimmed by 2 bases and J by 4 bases, 8 bases remained unmatched. The CDR3 covers 17 residues. CDR3 residues: CASSLRLTSGTPDTQYF. The CDR3 bases are TGTGCCAGCAGCTTAAGGTTGACTAGCGGGACTCCAGATACGCAGTATTTT.

The rearrangement links TRBV20-1 to TRBJ1-5, with D perhaps TRBD1 (5 bases). The CDR3 covers 13 residues. The germline V gene encodes CDR1 DFQATT and CDR2 SNEGSKA (reference sequence). Trimming left V 7 bases short and J 2 bases short, with 12 bases between. The CDR3 here is CSVGGKGNQPQHF. The CDR3 DNA sequence: TGCAGTGTTGGGGGGAAGGGCAATCAGCCCCAGCATTTT.

This clonotype appeared many times. CDR3 region: CAYSSGGYDEQYF. The CDR3 DNA reads TGTGCCTACTCCAGCGGGGGCTACGACGAGCAGTACTTC. The chain has TRBV30 and TRBJ2-7; TRBD2 aligns across 8 bases. The V gene's germline CDR1 is GTSNPN and CDR2 SVGIG (reference sequence). This CDR3 is 13 amino acids long. Germline trimming cut 7 bases from V and 5 bases from J; bases unmatched to any gene: 10.

There are many counts of this clonotype. The chain carries TRBV24-1 and TRBJ2-3; D is perhaps TRBD1 or TRBD2 (6 bases each). The length of the CDR3 is 15 residues. V lost 6 bases and J 3 bases, leaving 15 bases between the germline ends. Germline V gene lookup returns CDR1 KGHDR and CDR2 SFDVKD. CDR3 in DNA: TGTGCCACCAGTTCAGCCACAGGGAGGACAGATACGCAGTATTTT. As protein: CATSSATGRTDTQYF.

This clonotype was counted at least ten times. The chain recombines TRBV7-9 with TRBJ2-7; D is uncertain. Looked up from germline, CDR1 is SEHNR and CDR2 is FQNEAQ (reference sequence). Trimming pared 2 bases from V and 3 bases from J, leaving 11 bases between. CDR3 size: 14 residues. CDR3 sequence reads: CASSLTDRYYEQYF. CDR3 bases: TGTGCCAGCAGCTTAACAGACCGCTACTACGAGCAGTACTTC.

This clonotype was observed many times. The chain couples TRBV28 to TRBJ1-1; perhaps TRBD1 as D (6 bases). Germline V gene sequence: CDR1 MDHEN, CDR2 SYDVKM. This CDR3 comprises 14 residues. V lost 0 bases, J lost 7 bases, and 12 bases lay in between. The CDR3 is CASSLWDRTHEAFF. The CDR3 DNA is TGTGCCAGCAGTTTATGGGACAGAACCCATGAAGCTTTCTTT.

This clonotype was picked up a small number of times. The chain recombines TRBV12-3 or TRBV12-4 with TRBJ1-4, with 8 bases aligning to TRBD1. Germline trimming cut 7 bases from V and 8 bases from J; bases unmatched to any gene: 12. CDR3 size: 15 residues. The CDR3 protein is CASTNPGTGLEKLFF. The DNA for the CDR3 is TGTGCCAGCACCAACCCCGGGACAGGTTTGGAAAAACTGTTTTTT.

This clonotype was counted many times. The J gene is TRBJ1-1, the V gene TRBV7-2, with a tentative D call TRBD1 (6 bases). This CDR3 comprises 13 residues. Germline V gives CDR1 SGHTA, CDR2 FQGNSA. The germline V and J ends were trimmed by 3 bases and 3 bases, with 8 bases remaining between them. The CDR3 here is CASSLGAHTEAFF. DNA for the CDR3: TGTGCCAGCAGCTTGGGGGCCCACACTGAAGCTTTCTTT.

The V call is TRBV18, the J call TRBJ1-1; D may be TRBD1 (5 bases). The CDR3 loop spans 14 amino acids. Between the trimmed V and J ends, which lost 3 bases and 7 bases, there was a span of 15 bases. Germline assignment: CDR1 KGHSH and CDR2 LQKENI. The chain's CDR3 is CASSPTQGDGEAFF. CDR3 sequence (DNA): TGTGCCAGCTCACCTACGCAAGGGGATGGTGAAGCTTTCTTT.

The chain combines TRBV15 with TRBJ1-2; 11 bases line up with TRBD1. CDR1 is LNHNV, CDR2 YYDKDF, per germline (reference sequence). The CDR3 is 16 amino acids. Unmatched junction bases numbered 2, after V lost 0 bases and J lost 2 bases. CDR3: CATSRDRTGGNYGYTF. In nucleotides, the CDR3 is TGTGCCACCAGCAGAGATAGGACAGGGGGCAACTATGGCTACACCTTC. Complete variable domain (other parts from reference TRBV15 and TRBJ1-2): DAMVIQNPRYQVTQFGKPVTLSCSQTLNHNVMYWYQQKSSQAPKLLFHYYDKDFNNEADTPDNFQSRRPNTSFCFLDIRSPGLGDTAMYLCATSRDRTGGNYGYTFGSGTRLTVV.

The genes are TRBV19 and TRBJ1-1, with D possibly TRBD1 on 5 matching bases. Germline lookup yields CDR1 LNHDA and CDR2 SQIVND (reference sequence). V dropped 6 bases and J dropped 4 bases, with 18 bases sitting between them. This CDR3 region has 15 residues. The CDR3 DNA sequence: TGTGCCAGTAGCCAGAATTTACTGGGGGGCACTGAAGCTTTCTTT. Translated: CASSQNLLGGTEAFF.

This clonotype was picked up a small number of times. The J gene is TRBJ1-3, the V gene TRBV6-1; D is perhaps TRBD1 (5 bases). The CDR3 covers 16 residues. Trimming took off 5 bases at V and 0 bases at J, with 14 bases between the two ends. Germline V gene sequence: CDR1 MNHNS, CDR2 SASEGT. The DNA for the CDR3 is TGTGCCAGCAGTCCCTGGGACCTCAGCTCTGGAAACACCATATATTTT. Amino acids: CASSPWDLSSGNTIYF.

This clonotype was counted ten times or more. The chain couples TRBV10-1 to TRBJ2-1, with TRBD2 matching over 7 bases. V was pared by 3 bases and J by 1 base, with 6 bases of the junction left unmatched. Germline loops: CDR1 WNHNN, CDR2 SYGVQD (reference sequence). This CDR3 contains 16 residues. The CDR3 DNA reads TGCGCCAGCAGTGACCGACTAGCCGGTTCCTACAATGAGCAGTTCTTC. This encodes CASSDRLAGSYNEQFF.

This clonotype has a count of ten or more. The chain uses TRBV7-2 and TRBJ2-3; D gene ambiguous. There are 13 residues in the CDR3. Germline CDR1 is SGHTA and CDR2 is FQGNSA. V was shortened by 3 bases and J by 7 bases, with 11 bases between the two germline ends. The CDR3 loop reads CASSLSLRNTQYF. CDR3 coding DNA: TGTGCCAGCAGCTTGTCATTGAGAAATACGCAGTATTTT. Based on the CDR3 plus reference TRBV7-2 and TRBJ2-3, the full variable domain is GAGVSQSPSNKVTEKGKDVELRCDPISGHTALYWYRQSLGQGLEFLIYFQGNSAPDKSGLPSDRFSAERTGGSVSTLTIQRTQQEDSAVYLCASSLSLRNTQYFGPGTRLTVL.